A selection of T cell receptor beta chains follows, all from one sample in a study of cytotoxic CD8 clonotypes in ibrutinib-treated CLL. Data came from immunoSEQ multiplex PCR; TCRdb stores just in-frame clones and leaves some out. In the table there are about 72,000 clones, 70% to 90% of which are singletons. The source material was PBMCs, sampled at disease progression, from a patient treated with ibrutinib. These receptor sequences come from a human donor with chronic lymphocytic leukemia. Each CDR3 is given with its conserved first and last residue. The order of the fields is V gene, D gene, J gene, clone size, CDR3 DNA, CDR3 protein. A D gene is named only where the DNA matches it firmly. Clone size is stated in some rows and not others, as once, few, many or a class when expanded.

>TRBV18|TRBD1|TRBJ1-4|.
TGTGCCAGCTCACTTAGCACAGGGGCGAATAATGAAAAACTGTTTTTT
CASSLSTGANNEKLFF
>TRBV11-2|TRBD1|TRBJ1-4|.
TGTGCCAGCAGCACCCGGACAGGAGATCTGTTTTTT
CASSTRTGDLFF
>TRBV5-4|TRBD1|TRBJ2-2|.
TGTGCCAGCAGCCGGACAGGGGGTAGGACCGGGGAGCTGTTTTTT
CASSRTGGRTGELFF
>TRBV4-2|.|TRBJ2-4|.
TGTGCCAGCAGGACAGCGGACTTAGCCAAAAACATTCAGTACTTC
CASRTADLAKNIQYF
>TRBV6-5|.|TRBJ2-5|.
TGTGCCAGCAGTTACTTTGCGGCGGAGACCCAGTACTTC
CASSYFAAETQYF
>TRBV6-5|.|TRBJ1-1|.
TGTGCCAGCAGTTACATAAGGGGCACTGAAGCTTTCTTT
CASSYIRGTEAFF
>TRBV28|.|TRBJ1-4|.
TGTGCGGCGGGCCCCCTTAATGAAAAACTGTTTTTT
CAAGPLNEKLFF
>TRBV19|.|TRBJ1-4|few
TGTGCCAGTGTAGGGGGGATATCTGAAAAACTGTTTTTT
CASVGGISEKLFF
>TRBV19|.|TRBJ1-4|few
TGTGCCAGTAGTATTGAAGGAAATGAAAAACTGTTTTTT
CASSIEGNEKLFF
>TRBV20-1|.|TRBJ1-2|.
TGCAGTGCCACGAAGAGCAGCGGCTACACCTTC
CSATKSSGYTF
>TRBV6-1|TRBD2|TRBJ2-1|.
TGTGCCAGCAGTGATCCGGGCGGGAGGGCCCCGAATGAGCAGTTCTTC
CASSDPGGRAPNEQFF
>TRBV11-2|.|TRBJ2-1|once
TGTGCCAGCAGCTTAATTCTCAGAAATGAGCAGTTCTTC
CASSLILRNEQFF
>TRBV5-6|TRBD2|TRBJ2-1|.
TGTGCCAGCAGCTTGGTTGTTGGGACTAGCGGGAGTTGGAGTGATGAGCAGTTCTTC
CASSLVVGTSGSWSDEQFF
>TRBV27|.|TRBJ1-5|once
TGTGCCAGCAGTTTACTGGGGGAAAATCAGCCCCAGCATTTT
CASSLLGENQPQHF
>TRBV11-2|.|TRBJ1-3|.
TGTGCCAGCAGCCCTGGAAACACCATATATTTT
CASSPGNTIYF
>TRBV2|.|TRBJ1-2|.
TGTGCCAGCACCGCAGAGTATGGCTACACCTTC
CASTAEYGYTF
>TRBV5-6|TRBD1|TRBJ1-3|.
TGTGCCAGCAGCTTCCGGGACAGGGACTCTGGAAACACCATATATTTT
CASSFRDRDSGNTIYF
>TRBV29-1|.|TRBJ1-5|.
TGCAGCGTGTCAGACCCTAATCAGCCCCAGCATTTT
CSVSDPNQPQHF
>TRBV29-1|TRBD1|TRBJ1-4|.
TGCAGCGGAGCAGGGGGCGCAGGGGAAAAACTGTTTTTT
CSGAGGAGEKLFF
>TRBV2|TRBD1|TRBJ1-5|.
TGTGCCAGCAATATAGGGGGCGGCAATCAGCCCCAGCATTTT
CASNIGGGNQPQHF
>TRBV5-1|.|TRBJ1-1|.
TGCGCCAGCAGCTTGGAACAGATGAACACTGAAGCTTTCTTT
CASSLEQMNTEAFF
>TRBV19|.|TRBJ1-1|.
TGTGCCAGTAGGGACATGAACACTGAAGCTTTCTTT
CASRDMNTEAFF
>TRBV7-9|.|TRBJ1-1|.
TGTGCCAGCAGCTTCGTTAGGGCGAACACTGAAGCTTTCTTT
CASSFVRANTEAFF
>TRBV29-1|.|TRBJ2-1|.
TGCAGCGTCTCTCCACGGGACAATGAGCAGTTCTTC
CSVSPRDNEQFF
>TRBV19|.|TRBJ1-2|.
TGTGCCAGTAGTATGACAGAAAACTATGGCTACACCTTC
CASSMTENYGYTF
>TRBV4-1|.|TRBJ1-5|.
TGCGCCAGCAGCCAAGAAAGGGGAGGTGGCAATCAGCCCCAGCATTTT
CASSQERGGGNQPQHF
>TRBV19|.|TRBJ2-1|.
TGTGCCAGTAGTGCACCGGGCAGGGGGGACAATGAGCAGTTCTTC
CASSAPGRGDNEQFF
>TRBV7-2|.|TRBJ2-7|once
TGTGCCAGCAGACGACAGTTCCACGAGCAGTACTTC
CASRRQFHEQYF
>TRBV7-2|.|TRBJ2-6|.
TGTGCCAGCAGCTTAGGGGGCTCTGGGGCCAACGTCCTGACTTTC
CASSLGGSGANVLTF
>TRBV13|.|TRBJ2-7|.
TGTGCCAGCAGCTACCAAGGGGTCCATTACGAGCAGTACTTC
CASSYQGVHYEQYF
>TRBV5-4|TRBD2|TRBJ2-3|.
TGTGCCAGCAGCTTGGCCCGTAGCGGGGGGCCAGATACGCAGTATTTT
CASSLARSGGPDTQYF
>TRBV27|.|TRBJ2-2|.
TGTGCCGCCCGTTTGGTACCTTACACCGGGGAGCTGTTTTTT
CAARLVPYTGELFF
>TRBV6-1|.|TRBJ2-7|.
TGTGCCAGCAGAGAGGGGATCCTGGCGTACAACGAGCAGTACTTC
CASREGILAYNEQYF
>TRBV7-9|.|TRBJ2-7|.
TGTGCCAGCAGCTTAGACGGGGACGAGTACGAGCAGTACTTC
CASSLDGDEYEQYF
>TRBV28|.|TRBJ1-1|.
TGTGCCAGCAGTCTCATGGGCAGCGAAGCTTTCTTT
CASSLMGSEAFF
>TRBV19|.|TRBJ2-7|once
TGTGCCAGTAGTATGAAGCCCCAGGGGCCCTACGAGCAGTACTTC
CASSMKPQGPYEQYF
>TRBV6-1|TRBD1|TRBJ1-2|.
TGTGCCAGCAGTCGACAGGGATGGGGGGAAGGCTACACCTTC
CASSRQGWGEGYTF
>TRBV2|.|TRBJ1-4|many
TGTGCCAGCAGGTCCATAGGAGGGGGTGAAAAACTGTTTTTT
CASRSIGGGEKLFF
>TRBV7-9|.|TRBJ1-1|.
TGTGCCAGCAGCATTATCGGACTCACTGAAGCTTTCTTT
CASSIIGLTEAFF
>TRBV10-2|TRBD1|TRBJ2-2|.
TGCGCCAGCTTTGGGACAGGGATTGGCACCGGGGAGCTGTTTTTT
CASFGTGIGTGELFF
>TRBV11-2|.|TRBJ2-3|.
TGTGCCAGCAGCCGACAAACAGATACGCAGTATTTT
CASSRQTDTQYF
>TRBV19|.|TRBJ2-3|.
TGTGCCAGTAGTATGTGGGGGCGGGCAGGGAGCACAGATACGCAGTATTTT
CASSMWGRAGSTDTQYF
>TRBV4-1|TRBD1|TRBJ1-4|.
TGCGCCAGCAGCCGCACAGGGGTTCAGGATGAAAAACTGTTTTTT
CASSRTGVQDEKLFF
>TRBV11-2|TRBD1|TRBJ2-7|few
TGTGCCAGCAGAGGGACAGCCAAATACGAGCAGTACTTC
CASRGTAKYEQYF
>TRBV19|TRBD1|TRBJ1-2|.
TGTGCCAGTAGAGAGGACAGGGACCACCCTGGCTACACCTTC
CASREDRDHPGYTF
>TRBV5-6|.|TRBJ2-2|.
TGTGCCAGCAGCTTGGTAGTTGGGGAGCTGTTTTTT
CASSLVVGELFF
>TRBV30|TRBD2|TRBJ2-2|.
TGTGCCTGGAGTTACACTCGGACTAGCGCAGCCACCGGGGAGCTGTTTTTT
CAWSYTRTSAATGELFF
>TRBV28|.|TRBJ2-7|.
TGTGCCAGCAGTTTAGGGGCGAGTCACGAGCAGTACTTC
CASSLGASHEQYF
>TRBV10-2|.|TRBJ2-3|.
TGCGCCAGCATGCGGGACACCACAGATACGCAGTATTTT
CASMRDTTDTQYF
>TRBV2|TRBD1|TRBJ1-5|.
TGTGCCAGGGGGACAGGGGGCGCGGGGGGCAATCAGCCCCAGCATTTT
CARGTGGAGGNQPQHF